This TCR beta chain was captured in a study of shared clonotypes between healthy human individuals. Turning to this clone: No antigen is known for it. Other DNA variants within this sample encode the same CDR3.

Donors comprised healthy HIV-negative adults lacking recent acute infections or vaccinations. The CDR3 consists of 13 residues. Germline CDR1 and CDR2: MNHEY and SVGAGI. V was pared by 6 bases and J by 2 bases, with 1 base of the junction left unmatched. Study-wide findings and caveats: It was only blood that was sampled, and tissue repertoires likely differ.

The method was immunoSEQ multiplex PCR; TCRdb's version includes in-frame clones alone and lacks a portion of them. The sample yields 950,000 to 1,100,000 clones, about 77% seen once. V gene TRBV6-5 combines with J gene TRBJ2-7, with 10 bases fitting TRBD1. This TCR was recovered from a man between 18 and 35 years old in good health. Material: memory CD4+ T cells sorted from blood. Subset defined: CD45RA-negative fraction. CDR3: CASRDRGPYEQYF. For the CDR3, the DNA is TGTGCCAGCAGAGACAGGGGGCCCTACGAGCAGTACTTC.